The rows below give T cell receptor beta chains drawn from one sample of a study of cytomegalovirus exposure and HLA in healthy donors. Profiled with immunoSEQ multiplex PCR; TCRdb holds only in-frame clones, not every one. The data hold more than 95,000 clones, with around 77% observed a single time. Sequenced: PBMCs. The receptors originated from a man in his fifties in good health and CMV-seropositive. Both conserved end residues are part of each CDR3. The D gene is left open where the match is weak. Size values are once, few and many counts, or a class for expanded clones, and some rows have none.

V gene,J gene,clone size,CDR3 length,D gene,CDR3 protein,CDR3 DNA
TRBV27,TRBJ2-3,few,15,TRBD2,CATRLAGVWTDTQYF,TGTGCCACCCGACTAGCGGGAGTATGGACAGATACGCAGTATTTT
TRBV5-1,TRBJ1-2,NA,14,TRBD1,CASSDGTALYGYTF,TGCGCCAGCAGCGACGGGACAGCTCTCTATGGCTACACCTTC
TRBV18,TRBJ1-2,few,15,TRBD1,CASSPGQGADYGYTF,TGTGCCAGCTCACCGGGACAGGGGGCGGACTATGGCTACACCTTC
TRBV7-2,TRBJ1-2,NA,14,TRBD1,CASRVSEGAHGYTF,TGTGCCAGCAGAGTCTCGGAGGGGGCTCATGGCTACACCTTC
TRBV7-9,TRBJ2-5,NA,16,TRBD2,CSSSPPGLAGAETQYF,TGTTCCAGCAGCCCGCCGGGACTAGCGGGAGCAGAGACCCAGTACTTC
TRBV9,TRBJ2-7,NA,14,TRBD1,CASSGRTGGNEQYF,TGTGCCAGCAGCGGACGGACAGGGGGCAACGAGCAGTACTTC
TRBV21-1,TRBJ1-4,NA,15,NA,CASSSVTGTDEKLFF,TGTGCCAGCAGCAGCGTTACCGGGACAGATGAAAAACTGTTTTTT
TRBV7-9,TRBJ2-7,NA,11,NA,CASSLRGGQYF,TGTGCCAGCAGCTTACGGGGAGGGCAGTACTTC
TRBV4-1,TRBJ2-1,NA,14,TRBD2,CASSQDGGGNEQFF,TGCGCCAGCAGCCAAGACGGCGGGGGCAATGAGCAGTTCTTC
TRBV6-6,TRBJ2-1,NA,16,TRBD1,CASTLHGTGSVNEQFF,TGTGCCAGCACCTTGCATGGGACAGGGTCGGTCAATGAGCAGTTCTTC
TRBV18,TRBJ2-3,NA,16,NA,CASSPISVGPGDTQYF,TGTGCCAGCTCACCGATTTCGGTTGGGCCTGGAGATACGCAGTATTTT
TRBV7-2,TRBJ1-1,NA,16,NA,CASSRSAAPGNTEAFF,TGTGCCAGCAGCCGGTCGGCGGCCCCGGGGAACACTGAAGCTTTCTTT
TRBV19,TRBJ2-1,NA,12,NA,CASSMAGGPQFF,TGTGCCAGTAGTATGGCCGGGGGGCCTCAGTTCTTC
TRBV28,TRBJ2-5,NA,15,TRBD2,CASSLGLADPETQYF,TGTGCCAGCAGTTTAGGACTAGCGGATCCCGAGACCCAGTACTTC
TRBV10-3,TRBJ2-1,NA,15,TRBD1,CAISAPTGGTNEQFF,TGTGCCATCAGTGCGCCCACAGGGGGCACCAATGAGCAGTTCTTC
TRBV18,TRBJ2-2,NA,16,TRBD2,CASSLSGRGDTGELFF,TGTGCCAGCTCATTGAGCGGGAGAGGGGACACCGGGGAGCTGTTTTTT
TRBV28,TRBJ1-2,NA,13,NA,CASLGGAGYGYTF,TGTGCCTCCTTGGGAGGCGCCGGCTATGGCTACACCTTC
TRBV7-9,TRBJ1-5,NA,15,NA,CASSGGTAFNQPQHF,TGTGCCAGCAGCGGCGGGACTGCCTTCAATCAGCCCCAGCATTTT
TRBV7-2,TRBJ2-7,NA,15,TRBD1,CASSLNTGTANEQYF,TGTGCCAGCAGCTTGAATACCGGGACAGCTAACGAGCAGTACTTC
TRBV5-4,TRBJ2-7,NA,16,NA,CASSLVVGGPQYEQYF,TGTGCCAGCAGCTTGGTAGTGGGGGGGCCTCAGTACGAGCAGTACTTC
TRBV9,TRBJ2-2,NA,12,NA,CASSPYTGELFF,TGTGCCAGCAGTCCATACACCGGGGAGCTGTTTTTT
TRBV6-1,TRBJ1-2,NA,14,TRBD1,CASRAGTGLYGYTF,TGTGCCAGCAGAGCCGGGACAGGGCTCTATGGCTACACCTTC
TRBV19,TRBJ1-1,NA,13,NA,CASSISQNTEAFF,TGTGCCAGTAGTATATCACAGAACACTGAAGCTTTCTTT
TRBV7-9,TRBJ2-7,NA,16,TRBD2,CSSSARGGGFSYEQYF,TGTTCCAGCAGCGCCCGGGGCGGGGGATTTTCCTACGAGCAGTACTTC
TRBV19,TRBJ2-1,NA,14,NA,CASSIQGGTNEQFF,TGTGCCAGTAGTATACAGGGCGGGACCAATGAGCAGTTCTTC
TRBV5-4,TRBJ2-7,once,13,TRBD1,CASSRTGGDEQYF,TGTGCCAGCAGCCGGACAGGGGGGGACGAGCAGTACTTC
TRBV15,TRBJ1-4,NA,15,NA,CATSRDLATNEKLFF,TGTGCCACCAGCAGAGATCTTGCAACTAATGAAAAACTGTTTTTT
TRBV5-4,TRBJ2-2,NA,14,TRBD1,CASSSKDRTGELFF,TGTGCCAGCAGCTCAAAGGACAGGACCGGGGAGCTGTTTTTT
TRBV4-1,TRBJ2-2,medium-sized,19,TRBD1,CASSQLPSGTGGSTGELFF,TGCGCCAGCAGCCAACTGCCCTCCGGGACAGGGGGCAGTACCGGGGAGCTGTTTTTT
TRBV7-9,TRBJ2-1,NA,16,NA,CASTLIWGSSGNEQFF,TGTGCCAGCACCTTAATATGGGGCTCCTCGGGCAATGAGCAGTTCTTC
TRBV10-3,TRBJ1-2,few,13,NA,CAISGDSNYGYTF,TGTGCCATCAGTGGTGACAGCAACTATGGCTACACCTTC
TRBV6-5,TRBJ2-7,NA,14,TRBD2,CASSYLAGSYEQYF,TGTGCCAGCAGTTATTTAGCGGGATCTTACGAGCAGTACTTC
TRBV5-1,TRBJ2-2,NA,16,NA,CASSLGAGLNTGELFF,TGCGCCAGCAGCTTGGGGGCGGGACTGAACACCGGGGAGCTGTTTTTT
TRBV10-1,TRBJ2-1,NA,11,NA,CASSDRVEQFF,TGCGCCAGCAGTGACCGTGTGGAGCAGTTCTTC
TRBV28,TRBJ2-5,NA,16,TRBD2,CASSSGLAGRGETQYF,TGTGCCAGCAGTTCCGGACTAGCGGGAAGGGGGGAGACCCAGTACTTC
TRBV7-2,TRBJ2-3,few,18,TRBD2,CASSLAPRTSGGTDTQYF,TGTGCCAGCAGCTTAGCACCCCGGACTAGCGGGGGAACGGATACGCAGTATTTT
TRBV5-1,TRBJ2-7,NA,20,NA,CASSHPGDSQAERTTYEQYF,TGCGCCAGCAGCCATCCGGGGGACAGTCAGGCGGAGCGGACTACCTACGAGCAGTACTTC
TRBV13,TRBJ2-7,once,15,TRBD1,CASTYAGTGFYEQYF,TGTGCCAGCACCTACGCCGGGACAGGTTTCTACGAGCAGTACTTC
TRBV27,TRBJ2-3,once,16,NA,CASSLLGGVGTDTQYF,TGTGCCAGCAGTTTATTAGGCGGGGTAGGCACAGATACGCAGTATTTT
TRBV18,TRBJ2-1,NA,15,TRBD1,CASSPFGTGYNEQFF,TGTGCCAGCTCACCGTTCGGGACAGGGTACAACGAGCAGTTCTTC
TRBV5-4,TRBJ1-2,NA,14,NA,CASSLGTRDLGYTF,TGTGCCAGCAGCTTAGGTACTAGAGATCTCGGCTACACCTTC
TRBV6-1,TRBJ1-1,few,11,NA,CASSDILAAFF,TGTGCCAGCAGCGACATCCTGGCAGCTTTCTTT
TRBV10-1,TRBJ2-7,NA,12,NA,CASSDWSYEQYF,TGCGCCAGCAGTGATTGGAGCTACGAGCAGTACTTC
TRBV9,TRBJ2-7,NA,16,TRBD2,CASSVVDLAGPLEQYF,TGTGCCAGCAGCGTAGTGGACCTAGCGGGACCCCTGGAGCAGTACTTC
TRBV5-1,TRBJ2-7,NA,14,TRBD2,CASSYTSGSYEQYF,TGCGCCAGCAGCTATACTAGCGGGAGCTACGAGCAGTACTTC
TRBV7-6,TRBJ1-4,NA,16,NA,CASSLAEGSTGEKLFF,TGTGCCAGCAGCTTAGCAGAAGGGAGCACGGGTGAAAAACTGTTTTTT
TRBV11-3,TRBJ2-5,NA,18,NA,CASSSLQGQVSLGETQYF,TGTGCCAGCAGCTCCCTACAAGGACAAGTTTCTTTGGGGGAGACCCAGTACTTC
TRBV5-1,TRBJ2-1,NA,14,TRBD1,CASSWGTGDNEQFF,TGCGCCAGCAGCTGGGGGACAGGGGACAATGAGCAGTTCTTC
TRBV6-1,TRBJ2-7,NA,16,TRBD2,CASSGTSGRALNEQYF,TGTGCCAGCAGTGGGACTAGCGGGAGGGCCCTCAACGAGCAGTACTTC
TRBV27,TRBJ1-5,NA,15,TRBD1,CASSLGTGGNQPQHF,TGTGCCAGCAGTTTAGGGACAGGGGGCAATCAGCCCCAGCATTTT
TRBV5-4,TRBJ2-2,NA,14,NA,CASSLREISGELFF,TGTGCCAGCAGCTTGCGGGAGATCTCCGGGGAGCTGTTTTTT
TRBV10-1,TRBJ2-5,NA,16,NA,CASTDPVRARQETQYF,TGCGCCAGCACCGATCCGGTCAGGGCTCGACAAGAGACCCAGTACTTC
TRBV18,TRBJ1-1,NA,14,NA,CASSPTGLGTEAFF,TGTGCCAGCTCACCGACGGGGTTAGGCACTGAAGCTTTCTTT
TRBV28,TRBJ1-2,few,15,TRBD1,CASHSNGGQNYGYTF,TGTGCCAGCCACTCAAACGGGGGACAGAACTATGGCTACACCTTC
TRBV13,TRBJ2-4,NA,18,NA,CASSPLTSTPLAKNIQYF,TGTGCCAGCAGCCCCCTGACTAGTACACCACTAGCCAAAAACATTCAGTACTTC
TRBV27,TRBJ2-5,NA,15,TRBD2,CASSLLAGGSETQYF,TGTGCCAGCAGTTTACTAGCGGGAGGATCAGAGACCCAGTACTTC
TRBV19,TRBJ2-3,NA,14,TRBD1,CATKGTGDTDTQYF,TGTGCCACTAAAGGGACAGGGGACACAGATACGCAGTATTTT
TRBV11-3,TRBJ2-3,once,15,TRBD2,CASSLGGVGTDTQYF,TGTGCCAGCAGTCTGGGGGGGGTGGGTACAGATACGCAGTATTTT